These 27 T cell receptor beta chains originate from one sample sequenced in a study of Tregs in tolerant kidney transplant recipients. Method: immunoSEQ multiplex PCR; TCRdb's copy keeps in-frame clones and lacks some. The sample shows about 50,000 clones, approximately 89% of them seen only once. Related graft donors supplied nonmyeloablative bone marrow transplants, and mixed chimerism was transient. The sequences come from CD8+ T cells from blood (PBMCs), collected 12 months after the transplant. These receptors came from a human patient who received a combined kidney and bone marrow transplant. These T cells may partly come from the graft donor.

The J gene is TRBJ2-7, the V gene TRBV6-5; D may be TRBD2 (6 bases). V dropped 0 bases and J dropped 2 bases, with 11 bases sitting between them. Germline V gives CDR1 MNHEY, CDR2 SVGAGI. The CDR3 loop spans 15 amino acids. The DNA for the CDR3 is TGTGCCAGCAGTTACTCCGGGACTCCGACCTACGAGCAGTACTTC. Translation: CASSYSGTPTYEQYF.

This chain links TRBV2 with TRBJ2-7; no firm D call. Per the germline V gene, CDR1 is SNHLY and CDR2 is FYNNEI. CDR3 length: 15 amino acids. Deletions cut 0 bases from V and 2 bases from J, with 11 bases between. CDR3 loop: CASSEALGSTYEQYF. The CDR3 region has the DNA TGTGCCAGCAGTGAAGCGCTCGGGTCCACCTACGAGCAGTACTTC. The variable domain in full, with the rest retrieved from reference TRBV2 and TRBJ2-7, is EPEVTQTPSHQVTQMGQEVILRCVPISNHLYFYWYRQILGQKVEFLVSFYNNEISEKSEIFDDQFSVERPDGSNFTLKIRSTKLEDSAMYFCASSEALGSTYEQYFGPGTRLTVT.

J is TRBJ2-2 and V is TRBV6-4; D is unresolved. The germline V gene encodes CDR1 MRHNA and CDR2 SNTAGT. V lost 0 bases and J lost 4, with 3 bases in between. The CDR3 runs 13 residues. DNA of the CDR3: TGTGCCAGCAGTGACTCGAGCACCGGGGAGCTGTTTTTT. Protein sequence: CASSDSSTGELFF.

The chain couples TRBV10-3 to TRBJ1-3, with 7 positions matching TRBD1. After removal of 4 bases from V and 0 bases from J, the junction contained 6 bases not matched to a gene. CDR3 length: 16 residues. Looked up from germline, CDR1 is ENHRY and CDR2 is SYGVKD. The chain's CDR3 is CAISGAGGSSGNTIYF. The CDR3 DNA reads TGTGCCATCAGTGGGGCAGGGGGAAGCTCTGGAAACACCATATATTTT.

The genes are TRBV7-9 and TRBJ2-1; D is perhaps TRBD2 (6 bases). The CDR3 runs 13 residues. Germline CDR1 is SEHNR and CDR2 is FQNEAQ (reference sequence). Trimming pared 8 bases from V and 5 bases from J, leaving 13 bases between. The CDR3, as DNA: TGTGCCAGCGGCTCGACGGGAGACAATGAGCAGTTCTTC. Its protein is CASGSTGDNEQFF.

The chain joins TRBV19 to TRBJ1-2, with TRBD1 matching 8 bases. This CDR3 comprises 15 residues. Germline V gene data show CDR1 as LNHDA and CDR2 as SQIVND (reference sequence). Unmatched junction bases numbered 9, after V lost 4 bases and J lost 5 bases. CDR3 in amino acids: CASSTKTGAGYGYTF. The CDR3 bases are TGTGCCAGTAGTACCAAGACAGGGGCGGGGTATGGCTACACCTTC.

This clone was found once. The rearrangement links TRBV12-5 to TRBJ2-7, with 8 bases that match TRBD1. The CDR3 contains 16 residues. V lost 2 bases to trimming and J lost 4 bases; unmatched junction nucleotides: 10. Per the germline V gene, CDR1 is LGHNT and CDR2 is FRNRAP. CDR3 sequence: CASGLPLDRDGYEQYF. CDR3 nucleotides: TGTGCTAGTGGTTTGCCACTGGACAGGGATGGGTACGAGCAGTACTTC.

The rearrangement uses TRBV9 and TRBJ2-1; TRBD2 might be the D (6 bases). The V and J ends lost 5 bases and 0 bases respectively, with 12 bases between them. This CDR3 is built from 15 residues. Looked up from germline, CDR1 is SGDLS and CDR2 is YYNGEE. CDR3 DNA sequence: TGTGCCAGCAGTGTTAGCGGATCCTCCTACAATGAGCAGTTCTTC. Amino acid sequence: CASSVSGSSYNEQFF. Drawing the rest from reference TRBV9 and TRBJ2-1, the complete variable domain is DSGVTQTPKHLITATGQRVTLRCSPRSGDLSVYWYQQSLDQGLQFLIQYYNGEERAKGNILERFSAQQFPDLHSELNLSSLELGDSALYFCASSVSGSSYNEQFFGPGTRLTVL.

This chain joins TRBV4-3 and TRBJ2-2, with a weak D call TRBD1 (5 bases). Germline loops: CDR1 LGHNA, CDR2 YSLEER. The CDR3 consists of 18 residues. V was shortened by 0 bases and J by 2 bases, with 16 bases between the two germline ends. Here the CDR3 reads CASSQDTRRTPNTGELFF. The CDR3 DNA is TGCGCCAGCAGCCAAGACACGCGCCGGACACCCAACACCGGGGAGCTGTTTTTT.

J is TRBJ2-1 and V is TRBV6-6, with 9 bases aligning to TRBD2. The CDR3 contains 14 residues. V lost 6 bases and J lost 8; bases outside the gene matches: 8. Germline V gene lookup returns CDR1 MNHNY and CDR2 SVGAGI (reference sequence). The CDR3 DNA reads TGTGCCAGCAGCCCCTGGACTAGCGTCGATGAGCAGTTCTTC. Translating it yields CASSPWTSVDEQFF.

The V gene is TRBV5-1, the J gene TRBJ1-4, with D unclear. The CDR3 has 13 residues. Per the germline V gene, CDR1 is SGHRS and CDR2 is YFSETQ. V was trimmed by 7 bases and J by 4 bases, leaving 11 bases between them. The CDR3 bases are TGCGCCAGCTCCACAGAGATTAATGAAAAACTGTTTTTT. This gives the protein CASSTEINEKLFF. Complete variable domain (other parts from reference TRBV5-1 and TRBJ1-4): KAGVTQTPRYLIKTRGQQVTLSCSPISGHRSVSWYQQTPGQGLQFLFEYFSETQRNKGNFPGRFSGRQFSNSRSEMNVSTLELGDSALYLCASSTEINEKLFFGSGTQLSVL.

This sequence joins TRBV2 and TRBJ2-1, with TRBD2 matching over 8 bases. CDR1 is SNHLY and CDR2 is FYNNEI in the germline V gene. V shed 10 bases, J shed 4 bases, and the junction held 15 bases outside the gene matches. This CDR3 is 16 amino acids long. CDR3 loop: CATYSSGSLRYNEQFF. The CDR3 DNA is TGTGCCACCTACTCCAGCGGGAGTCTTAGGTACAATGAGCAGTTCTTC.

The chain couples TRBV28 to TRBJ1-2, with D possibly TRBD1 on 5 matching bases. The CDR3 has 14 residues. Per the germline V gene, CDR1 is MDHEN and CDR2 is SYDVKM. The germline V and J ends were trimmed by 6 bases and 2 bases, with 13 bases remaining between them. The CDR3, as DNA: TGTGCCAGCAGCCATCATACAGGCAACTATGGCTACACCTTC. Residues: CASSHHTGNYGYTF.

The chain is built from TRBV9 and TRBJ2-7; perhaps TRBD2 as D (5 bases). The ends were cut back, 0 bases at V and 5 bases at J, with 12 bases in the middle. Germline V gives CDR1 SGDLS, CDR2 YYNGEE. There are 14 residues in the CDR3. CDR3 DNA sequence: TGTGCCAGCAGCGTAGGAGGGAACCCCCACGAGCAGTACTTC. This codes for CASSVGGNPHEQYF.

The chain has TRBV6-1 and TRBJ2-1; D is unresolved. Trimming took off 4 bases at V and 0 bases at J, with 7 bases between the two ends. The CDR3 consists of 14 residues. Germline assignment: CDR1 MNHNS and CDR2 SASEGT. The CDR3 DNA sequence: TGTGCCAGCAGTGCTAGGAGCTCCTACAATGAGCAGTTCTTC. As protein: CASSARSSYNEQFF.

The rearrangement joins TRBV7-2 to TRBJ2-2; D is perhaps TRBD1 (6 bases). This CDR3 comprises 15 residues. Germline lookup yields CDR1 SGHTA and CDR2 FQGNSA. V shed 4 bases and J shed 1 base, with 10 bases lying between them. The CDR3: CASSYTGLNTGELFF. In DNA form, the CDR3 reads TGTGCCAGCAGCTACACAGGGCTGAACACCGGGGAGCTGTTTTTT.

The V call is TRBV19, the J call TRBJ2-1; D might be TRBD2 (5 bases). V lost 4 bases, J lost 6 bases, and 10 bases lay in between. Germline CDR1 LNHDA, CDR2 SQIVND (reference sequence). The length of the CDR3 is 13 residues. The CDR3 is CASSSIGGNEQFF. CDR3 sequence (DNA): TGTGCCAGTAGTAGCATAGGAGGCAATGAGCAGTTCTTC.

V gene TRBV9 combines with J gene TRBJ2-6; perhaps TRBD2 as D (5 bases). This CDR3 is built from 17 residues. CDR1 SGDLS and CDR2 YYNGEE come from the germline V gene. Trimming removed 0 bases at V and 0 bases at J, with 10 bases between. CDR3 in amino acids: CASSVAVGDSGANVLTF. The CDR3 bases are TGTGCCAGCAGCGTAGCGGTCGGGGACTCTGGGGCCAACGTCCTGACTTTC.

The table lists this clone with a few counts. The chain couples TRBV14 to TRBJ1-1; the D gene is possibly TRBD1 (5 bases). This CDR3 comprises 13 residues. The germline V gene encodes CDR1 SGHDN and CDR2 FVKESK. V lost 1 base and J 3 bases, leaving 6 bases between the germline ends. CDR3 bases: TGTGCCAGCAGCCAAGGGACATACACTGAAGCTTTCTTT. This translates into CASSQGTYTEAFF.

CDR3 in DNA: TGTGCCAGCAGTGAGGGGACAGGTTCCTCGAATGGCTACACCTTC. This encodes CASSEGTGSSNGYTF. This chain joins TRBV2 and TRBJ1-2; 8 nucleotides match TRBD1. This CDR3 comprises 15 residues. CDR1 and CDR2 (germline): SNHLY, FYNNEI. Trimming cost V 3 bases and J 6 bases; bases outside gene matches: 9.

This chain connects TRBV4-3 to TRBJ1-2; 8 bases are shared with TRBD1. The CDR3 covers 16 residues. With V trimmed by 0 bases and J by 4 bases, 7 bases remained unmatched. Germline lookup yields CDR1 LGHNA and CDR2 YSLEER. The CDR3 sequence is CASSQDRGLLIYGYTF. The DNA of the CDR3 is TGCGCCAGCAGCCAAGACAGGGGGCTTCTCATCTATGGCTACACCTTC.

This chain joins TRBV9 and TRBJ1-5; D is possibly TRBD1 (5 bases). This CDR3 is built from 14 residues. V dropped 4 bases and J dropped 6 bases, with 14 bases sitting between them. From germline, CDR1 is SGDLS and CDR2 YYNGEE. This chain's CDR3 is CASSLGGGSQPQHF. For the CDR3, the DNA is TGTGCCAGCAGCCTCGGGGGGGGGAGTCAGCCCCAGCATTTT.

The chain's CDR3 is CATSAQGSSYEQYF. CDR3 DNA sequence: TGTGCCACCAGCGCGCAGGGTAGCTCCTACGAGCAGTACTTC. The chain uses TRBV15 and TRBJ2-7, with D perhaps TRBD1 (5 bases). The ends were cut back, 5 bases at V and 0 bases at J, with 11 bases in the middle. CDR3 length equals 14 residues. The germline V gene encodes CDR1 LNHNV and CDR2 YYDKDF (reference sequence).

The V call is TRBV27, the J call TRBJ2-7; D possibly corresponds to TRBD1 (5 bases). CDR1 is MNHEY, CDR2 SMNVEV, per germline (reference sequence). The CDR3 is 14 amino acids. The V and J ends lost 4 bases and 3 bases respectively, with 13 bases between them. For the CDR3, the DNA is TGTGCCAGCAGTTGGGGCGGCTTTCACTACGAGCAGTACTTC. Translating it yields CASSWGGFHYEQYF.

The chain recombines TRBV13 with TRBJ1-2; 11 bases match TRBD1. V shed 4 bases, J shed 4 bases, and the junction held 2 bases outside the gene matches. This CDR3 is built from 14 residues. Germline V gene sequence: CDR1 PRHDT, CDR2 FYEKMQ (reference sequence). CDR3 protein: CASSSGQGVYGYTF. The DNA of the CDR3 is TGTGCCAGCAGCTCGGGACAGGGGGTCTATGGCTACACCTTC. The full variable domain, rest sourced from reference TRBV13 and TRBJ1-2, is AAGVIQSPRHLIKEKRETATLKCYPIPRHDTVYWYQQGPGQDPQFLISFYEKMQSDKGSIPDRFSAQQFSDYHSELNMSSLELGDSALYFCASSSGQGVYGYTFGSGTRLTVV.

In this sample, this clone turned up a few times. The chain carries TRBV7-9 and TRBJ1-3; the D is unclear. The V and J ends lost 1 base and 1 base respectively, with 5 bases between them. This CDR3 is 14 amino acids long. The germline V gene has CDR1 SEHNR and CDR2 FQNEAQ (reference sequence). CDR3 residues: CASSLVTSGNTIYF. In DNA form, the CDR3 reads TGTGCCAGCAGCTTAGTGACATCTGGAAACACCATATATTTT. Full variable domain (rest looked up from reference TRBV7-9 and TRBJ1-3): DTGVSQNPRHKITKRGQNVTFRCDPISEHNRLYWYRQTLGQGPEFLTYFQNEAQLEKSRLLSDRFSAERPKGSFSTLEIQRTEQGDSAMYLCASSLVTSGNTIYFGEGSWLTVV.

The V call is TRBV5-8, the J call TRBJ2-5, with D possibly TRBD2 on 5 matching bases. V gave up 0 bases and J gave up 4 bases, with 16 bases separating them. The CDR3 loop spans 16 amino acids. CDR1 and CDR2 from the germline V gene are SGHTS and YDEGEE. The CDR3 reads CASSLAGVGTGETQYF. In DNA, the CDR3 is TGTGCCAGCAGCTTGGCCGGGGTAGGCACGGGAGAGACCCAGTACTTC. Looking up the rest from reference TRBV5-8 and TRBJ2-5 gives the full variable domain: EAGVTQSPTHLIKTRGQQATLRCSPISGHTSVYWYQQALGLGLQFLLWYDEGEERNRGNFPPRFSGRQFPNYSSELNVNALELEDSALYLCASSLAGVGTGETQYFGPGTRLLVL.